There are many counts of the clone carrying this T cell receptor (beta chain). This sample was taken from a study of T cells in Graves' hyperthyroidism and ophthalmopathy. TCR beta CDR3 region amplification was performed from RNA transcripts. HTBI primers were employed in a first-round RT-PCR of the TCR CDR3. Using its own MiXCR run on the multiplex PCR reads, TCRdb lists one record per CDR3 protein. The sample lists about 640,000 distinct CDR3 sequences; around 21% were seen once. Clinicians diagnosed patients from clinical symptoms, serum thyroxine and TRAb, thyroid ultrasound and orbital computed tomography. The ends were cut back, 0 bases at V and 4 bases at J, with 13 bases in the middle. CDR3 length: 15 residues. Germline CDR1 is SGHRS and CDR2 is YFSETQ.

This TCR came from a man aged 30 to 39 with Graves' ophthalmopathy. The chain is built from TRBV5-1 and TRBJ1-1; perhaps TRBD1 as D (6 bases). Material for sequencing was blood. The CDR3: CASSLDGQTSTEAFF. The CDR3 region has the DNA TGCGCCAGCAGCTTGGACGGACAGACGAGCACTGAAGCTTTCTTT.